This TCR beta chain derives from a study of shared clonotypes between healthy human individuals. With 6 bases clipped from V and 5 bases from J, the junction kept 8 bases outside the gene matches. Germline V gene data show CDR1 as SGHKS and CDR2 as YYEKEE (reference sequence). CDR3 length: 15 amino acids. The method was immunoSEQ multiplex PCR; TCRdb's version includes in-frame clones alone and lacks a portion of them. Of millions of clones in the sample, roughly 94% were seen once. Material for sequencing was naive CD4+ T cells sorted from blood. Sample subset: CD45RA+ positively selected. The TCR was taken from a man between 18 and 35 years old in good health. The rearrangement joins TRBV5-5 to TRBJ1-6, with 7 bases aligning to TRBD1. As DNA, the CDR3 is TGTGCCAGCAACCTGAGACAGGGCAATAATTCACCCCTCCACTTT. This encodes CASNLRQGNNSPLHF.